This TCR beta chain was identified during a study of blood T cell repertoires in COVID-19. Study in general: PBMCs, B-cell-depleted T cells, or T cells were the source of the cDNA or gDNA that made up the material.

Profiled with immunoSEQ multiplex PCR; TCRdb holds only in-frame clones, not every one. The sample has 130,000 to 150,000 clones, 80% to 90% seen once. CDR3 length: 15 residues. In germline, CDR1 is SGHTA, CDR2 FQGNSA. V gave up 3 bases and J gave up 2 bases, with 13 bases separating them. V gene TRBV7-2 combines with J gene TRBJ2-5; perhaps TRBD2 as D (7 bases). The sequenced sample was peripheral blood. The TCR was taken from a woman aged 45-59 years in a cohort sampled during active or convalescent COVID-19. The CDR3 DNA reads TGTGCCAGCAGCTTTAGGGGGGGGCCGCAAGAGACCCAGTACTTC. Translated: CASSFRGGPQETQYF.